The sample holds many counts of the clone carrying this T cell receptor (beta chain). Its antigen is unknown. The record originates from a study of T cells in Graves' hyperthyroidism and ophthalmopathy. No ophthalmopathy progression within 18 months constituted stable Graves' hyperthyroidism. Reasons for excluding patients were uncontrolled infection, other autoimmune disease, pregnancy or lactation. The CDR3 consists of 14 residues. After removal of 4 bases from V and 9 bases from J, the junction contained 6 bases not matched to a gene. The germline V gene has CDR1 LGHDT and CDR2 YNNKEL (reference sequence). It was RNA transcripts that yielded the amplified TCR beta CDR3 regions. Carried out on the TCR CDR3, a first-round RT-PCR used the HTBI primer set. A single record per CDR3 protein comes from TCRdb applying MiXCR to the multiplex PCR reads. Of 500,000 to 650,000 distinct CDR3 sequences in the sample, approximately 14% were seen once.

The study, taken as a whole, reports: The model predicted ophthalmopathy a median around six months before onset. Separating ophthalmopathy from stable hyperthyroidism was achieved by a 13 V-J model.

The source of this sequence is a middle-aged woman with Graves' hyperthyroidism. The sequenced sample was blood. The chain uses TRBV3-1 and TRBJ1-6, with TRBD1 matching over 7 bases. The CDR3 bases are TGTGCCAGCAGCCCCGCGACAGGGCCTTCACCCCTCCACTTT. Its protein is CASSPATGPSPLHF.